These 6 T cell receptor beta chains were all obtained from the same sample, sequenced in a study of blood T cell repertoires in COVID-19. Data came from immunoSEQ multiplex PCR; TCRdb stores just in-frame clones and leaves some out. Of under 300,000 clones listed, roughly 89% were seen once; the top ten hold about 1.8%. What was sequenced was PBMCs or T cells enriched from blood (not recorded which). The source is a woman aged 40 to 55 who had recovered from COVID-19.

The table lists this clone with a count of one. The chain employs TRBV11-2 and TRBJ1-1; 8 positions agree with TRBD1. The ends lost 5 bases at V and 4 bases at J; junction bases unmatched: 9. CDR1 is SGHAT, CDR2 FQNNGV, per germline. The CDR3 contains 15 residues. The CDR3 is CASSVPDRAATEAFF. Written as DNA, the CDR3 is TGTGCCAGCAGCGTCCCGGACAGGGCGGCCACTGAAGCTTTCTTT.

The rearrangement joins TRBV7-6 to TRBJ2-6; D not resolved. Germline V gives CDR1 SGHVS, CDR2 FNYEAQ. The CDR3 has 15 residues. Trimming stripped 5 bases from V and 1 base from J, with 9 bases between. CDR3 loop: CASSMTPSGANVLTF. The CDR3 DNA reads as TGTGCCAGCAGCATGACTCCGTCTGGGGCCAACGTCCTGACTTTC.

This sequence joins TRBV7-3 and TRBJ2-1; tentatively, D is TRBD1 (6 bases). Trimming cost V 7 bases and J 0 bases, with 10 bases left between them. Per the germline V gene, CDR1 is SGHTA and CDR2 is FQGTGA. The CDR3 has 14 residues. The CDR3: CASTQGSSYNEQFF. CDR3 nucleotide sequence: TGTGCCAGCACTCAGGGGAGCTCCTACAATGAGCAGTTCTTC.

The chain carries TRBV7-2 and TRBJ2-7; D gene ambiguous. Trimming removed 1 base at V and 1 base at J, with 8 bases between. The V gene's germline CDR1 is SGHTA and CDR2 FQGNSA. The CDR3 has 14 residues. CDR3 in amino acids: CASSLGATSYEQYF. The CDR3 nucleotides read TGTGCCAGCAGCTTAGGGGCCACTTCCTACGAGCAGTACTTC.

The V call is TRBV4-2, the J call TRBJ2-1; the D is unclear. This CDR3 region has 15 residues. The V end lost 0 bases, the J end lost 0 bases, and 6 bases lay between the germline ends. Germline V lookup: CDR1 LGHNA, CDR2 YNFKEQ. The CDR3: CASSQERNSYNEQFF. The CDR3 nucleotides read TGTGCCAGCAGCCAAGAGCGGAACTCCTACAATGAGCAGTTCTTC.

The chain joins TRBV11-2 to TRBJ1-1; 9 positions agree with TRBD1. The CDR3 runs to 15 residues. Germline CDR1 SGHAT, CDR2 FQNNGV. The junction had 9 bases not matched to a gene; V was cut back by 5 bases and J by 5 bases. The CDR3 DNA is TGTGCCAGCAGCCTAGGACAGGGGCGATTGACTGAAGCTTTCTTT. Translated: CASSLGQGRLTEAFF.